This TCR beta chain derives from a study of T cell repertoires in cytomegalovirus infection. Background on the study: It can be stated that public TCR beta signatures indicated CMV infection as well as a matching HLA type.

Study-level points and caveats: CMV carriers with the relevant HLA were identified by cumulative public TCR beta family frequency. The ex vivo response was dominated by HLA-C-restricted CMV-specific TCR beta clonotypes.

CDR3 size: 13 residues. Germline V lookup: CDR1 LNHDA, CDR2 SQIVND (reference sequence). Trimming pared 2 bases from V and 5 bases from J, leaving 7 bases between. TCRdb redid the calling of the reads with MiXCR, one entry per CDR3 protein. The sample has fewer than 6,500 distinct CDR3 sequences; 45% to 55% are singletons. This clonotype was seen at least ten times. Antigen specificity is unknown. This chain joins TRBV19 and TRBJ1-5, with no clear D. What was sequenced was PBMCs, sequenced either directly or after in vitro stimulation (not recorded which). This clonotype originated in a human donor in good health (CMV status not recorded). Some clones in this sample may be carry-over from other donors' samples. CDR3 sequence (DNA): TGTGCCAGTAGTATAACCATTTATCAGCCCCAGCATTTT. It yields the protein CASSITIYQPQHF.